This T cell receptor beta chain originates from a study of low-dose radiotherapy and immunotherapy resistance in tumors. Study as a whole: Across 26 weeks, 13 Gy in total went to Cohort 2, delivered as 1 Gy per fraction every two weeks.

V lost 6 bases and J 0 bases, leaving 15 bases between the germline ends. CDR1 and CDR2 from the germline V gene are MNHGY and SAAAGT. This CDR3 comprises 15 residues. Gene-specific TRAV and TRBV primers were used for first-strand cDNA, covering alpha and beta chains. Over around 19 PCR cycles, TCRs were amplified from a constant-region primer and V-primer adapter. Each CDR3 protein gets one entry after TCRdb re-called the reads with MiXCR. Of 85,000 to 95,000 distinct CDR3 sequences in the sample, 8% to 10% were seen once. This clonotype was seen ten or more times. Noted time point: before trial treatment.

The receptor was isolated from a male donor with prostate cancer. The chain joins TRBV6-8 to TRBJ2-7, with a possible D match to TRBD2 (6 bases). The material sequenced was PBMCs, taken before treatment. The CDR3 spells CASRSPGLSSYEQYF. In DNA, the CDR3 is TGTGCCAGCAGATCCCCGGGACTGAGCTCCTACGAGCAGTACTTC.